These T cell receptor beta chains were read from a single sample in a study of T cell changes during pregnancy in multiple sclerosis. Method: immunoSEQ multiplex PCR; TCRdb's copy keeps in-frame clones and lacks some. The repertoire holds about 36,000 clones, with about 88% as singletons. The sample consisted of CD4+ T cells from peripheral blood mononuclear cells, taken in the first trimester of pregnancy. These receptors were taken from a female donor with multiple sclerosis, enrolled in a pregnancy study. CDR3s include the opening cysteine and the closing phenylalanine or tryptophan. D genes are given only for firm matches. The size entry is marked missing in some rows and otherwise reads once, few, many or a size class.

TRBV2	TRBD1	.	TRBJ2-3	CASRTPGTGADTQYF	TGTGCCAGCCGCACCCCCGGGACAGGAGCAGATACGCAGTATTTT
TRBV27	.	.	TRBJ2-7	CASRQTTGASYEQYF	TGTGCCAGCAGGCAAACCACAGGTGCATCCTACGAGCAGTACTTC
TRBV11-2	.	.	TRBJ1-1	CASSLQRSTEAFF	TGTGCCAGCAGCTTACAAAGGAGCACTGAAGCTTTCTTT
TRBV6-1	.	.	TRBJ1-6	CASSEVRDTNSPLHF	TGTGCCAGCAGTGAAGTCCGGGACACTAATTCACCCCTCCACTTT
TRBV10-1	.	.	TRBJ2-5	CASSLGRSFGETQYF	TGCGCCAGCAGTCTGGGCCGTAGTTTCGGAGAGACCCAGTACTTC
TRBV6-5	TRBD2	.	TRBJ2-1	CASSYSSGGYNEQFF	TGTGCCAGCAGTTACTCAAGCGGGGGCTACAATGAGCAGTTCTTC
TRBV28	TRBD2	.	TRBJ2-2	CASSLGLAGGDGELFF	TGTGCCAGCAGTTTGGGACTAGCGGGAGGCGACGGGGAGCTGTTTTTT
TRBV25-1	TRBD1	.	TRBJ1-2	CATWDRGGGRGYTF	TGTGCTACCTGGGACAGGGGCGGGGGTCGGGGCTACACCTTC
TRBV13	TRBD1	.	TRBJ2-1	CASSLSRGRAIYNEQFF	TGTGCCAGCAGCTTAAGCAGGGGGCGAGCCATCTACAATGAGCAGTTCTTC
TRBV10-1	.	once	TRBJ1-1	CASSLEMNTEAFF	TGCGCCAGTTCATTAGAGATGAACACTGAAGCTTTCTTT
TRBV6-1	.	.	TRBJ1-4	CASSAIQGMEKLFF	TGTGCCAGCAGTGCTATCCAGGGGATGGAAAAACTGTTTTTT
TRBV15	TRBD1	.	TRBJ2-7	CATSREAQGADEQYF	TGTGCCACCAGCAGAGAGGCACAGGGGGCGGACGAGCAGTACTTC
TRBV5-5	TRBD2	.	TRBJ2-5	CASRLAGGLWGETQYF	TGTGCCAGCAGGTTGGCGGGAGGGCTTTGGGGAGAGACCCAGTACTTC
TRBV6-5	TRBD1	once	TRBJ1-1	CASRPGTGVTEAFF	TGTGCCAGCAGACCGGGGACAGGGGTCACTGAAGCTTTCTTT
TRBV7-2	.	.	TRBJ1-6	CASRNWADNSPLHF	TGTGCCAGCAGGAATTGGGCCGATAATTCACCCCTCCACTTT
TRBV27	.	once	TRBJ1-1	CASSLNRAATEAFF	TGTGCCAGCAGTTTAAACAGGGCGGCCACTGAAGCTTTCTTT
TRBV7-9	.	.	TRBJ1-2	CASSLDSWDFNYGYTF	TGTGCCAGCAGCTTAGATTCGTGGGACTTTAACTATGGCTACACCTTC
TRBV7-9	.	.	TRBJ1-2	CASSLFPENYGYTF	TGTGCCAGCAGCTTATTCCCGGAGAACTATGGCTACACCTTC
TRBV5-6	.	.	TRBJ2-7	CASSLGASEQYF	TGTGCCAGCAGCTTAGGGGCAAGCGAGCAGTACTTC
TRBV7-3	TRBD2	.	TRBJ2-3	CASSPAGGPVDTQYF	TGTGCCAGCAGCCCGGCGGGAGGGCCTGTAGATACGCAGTATTTT
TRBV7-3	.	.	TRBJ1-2	CASSLLRQPNYGYTF	TGTGCCAGCAGCTTATTGAGACAACCTAACTATGGCTACACCTTC
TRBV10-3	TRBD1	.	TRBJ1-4	CAISTGGTNEKLFF	TGTGCCATCAGCACAGGGGGGACTAATGAAAAACTGTTTTTT
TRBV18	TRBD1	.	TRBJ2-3	CASSPQQGATDTQYF	TGTGCCAGCTCACCACAACAGGGGGCTACAGATACGCAGTATTTT
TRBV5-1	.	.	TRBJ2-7	CASRWNRDSYEQYF	TGCGCCAGCAGGTGGAACAGGGATTCCTACGAGCAGTACTTC
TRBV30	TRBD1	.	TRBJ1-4	CATKGGQGATGEKLFF	TGTGCTACGAAAGGGGGACAGGGGGCGACAGGGGAAAAACTGTTTTTT
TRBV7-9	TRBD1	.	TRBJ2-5	CASSFDRAQETQYF	TGTGCCAGCAGCTTTGACAGGGCGCAAGAGACCCAGTACTTC
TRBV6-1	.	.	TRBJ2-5	CASSEGATGLRETQYF	TGTGCCAGCAGTGAAGGGGCAACAGGGTTAAGGGAGACCCAGTACTTC
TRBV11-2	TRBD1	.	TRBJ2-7	CASSSWDRGYEQYF	TGTGCCAGCAGCTCCTGGGACAGGGGCTACGAGCAGTACTTC
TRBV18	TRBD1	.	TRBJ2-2	CASSPARDRVTGELFF	TGTGCCAGCTCACCAGCCCGGGACAGGGTTACCGGGGAGCTGTTTTTT
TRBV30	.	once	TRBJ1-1	CAWSPLGRGQRTEAFF	TGTGCCTGGAGTCCCCTGGGGCGGGGGCAACGCACTGAAGCTTTCTTT
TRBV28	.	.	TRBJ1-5	CASSFTSGNQPQHF	TGTGCCAGCAGTTTTACCAGCGGGAATCAGCCCCAGCATTTT
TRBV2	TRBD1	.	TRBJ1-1	CASSASAGGGTEAFF	TGTGCCAGCAGTGCCTCGGCAGGGGGAGGCACTGAAGCTTTCTTT
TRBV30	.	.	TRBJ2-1	CAWGSGRGTRGQFF	TGTGCCTGGGGGTCAGGAAGAGGGACCAGGGGGCAGTTCTTC
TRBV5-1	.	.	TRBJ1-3	CASSLDGPTGGSTIYF	TGCGCCAGCAGCTTGGATGGTCCGACGGGAGGAAGCACCATATATTTT
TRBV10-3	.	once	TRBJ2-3	CAMSREPADTQYF	TGTGCCATGAGCCGGGAACCAGCAGATACGCAGTATTTT
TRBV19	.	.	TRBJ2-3	CASSPGRGIGTDTQYF	TGTGCCAGTAGCCCTGGTAGAGGTATCGGCACAGATACGCAGTATTTT
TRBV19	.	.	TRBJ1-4	CASSTLDTNEKLFF	TGTGCCAGTAGTACCCTGGACACGAATGAAAAACTGTTTTTT
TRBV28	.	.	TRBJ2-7	CASSLGPPQTYEQYF	TGTGCCAGCAGTTTAGGGCCACCTCAAACCTACGAGCAGTACTTC
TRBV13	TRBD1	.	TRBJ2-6	CASSSSLQGFGGANVLTF	TGTGCCAGCAGCTCCAGCTTACAGGGGTTTGGGGGGGCCAACGTCCTGACTTTC
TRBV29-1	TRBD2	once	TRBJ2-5	CSVGGGKETQYF	TGCAGCGTCGGGGGGGGGAAAGAGACCCAGTACTTC
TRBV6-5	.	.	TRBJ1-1	CASSYGHANTEAFF	TGTGCCAGCAGTTACGGGCATGCGAACACTGAAGCTTTCTTT
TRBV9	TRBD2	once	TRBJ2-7	CASSANGGGRYEQYF	TGTGCCAGCAGCGCGAACGGGGGGGGCCGGTACGAGCAGTACTTC
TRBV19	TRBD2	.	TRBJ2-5	CASSPGTSGRGETQYF	TGTGCCAGTAGTCCAGGGACTAGCGGGAGGGGGGAGACCCAGTACTTC
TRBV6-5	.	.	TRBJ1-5	CASRPQGNQPQHF	TGTGCCAGCAGACCCCAGGGCAATCAGCCCCAGCATTTT
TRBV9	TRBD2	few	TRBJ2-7	CASSVGTSGYEQYF	TGTGCCAGCAGCGTAGGGACTAGCGGCTACGAGCAGTACTTC
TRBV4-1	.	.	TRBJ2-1	CASSHFGAGENEQFF	TGCGCCAGCAGCCATTTTGGGGCAGGGGAAAATGAGCAGTTCTTC
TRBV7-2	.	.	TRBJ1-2	CASSLEGRAGYGYTF	TGTGCCAGCAGCTTAGAGGGCAGGGCGGGGTATGGCTACACCTTC
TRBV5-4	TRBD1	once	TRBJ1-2	CASSIGQDYGYTF	TGTGCCAGCAGCATCGGACAGGACTATGGCTACACCTTC
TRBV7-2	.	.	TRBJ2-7	CASSSEQARRYEQYF	TGTGCCAGCAGCTCTGAGCAGGCCCGCAGGTACGAGCAGTACTTC
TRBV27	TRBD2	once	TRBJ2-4	CASSPRGGVGNIQYF	TGTGCCAGCTCGCCACGGGGGGGCGTAGGAAACATTCAGTACTTC
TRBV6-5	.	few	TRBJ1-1	CASSYSTANTEAFF	TGTGCCAGCAGTTACTCCACAGCAAACACTGAAGCTTTCTTT
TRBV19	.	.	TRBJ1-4	CASSIGQTREKLFF	TGTGCCAGTAGTATTGGGCAGACAAGGGAAAAACTGTTTTTT
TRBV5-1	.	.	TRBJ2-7	CASSLQGYEQYF	TGCGCCAGCAGCTTACAGGGTTACGAGCAGTACTTC
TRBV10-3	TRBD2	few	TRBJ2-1	CAIRQRTSGPGLLYNEQFF	TGTGCCATCAGACAAAGGACTAGCGGGCCGGGTCTACTTTACAATGAGCAGTTCTTC
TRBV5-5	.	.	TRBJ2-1	CASSLVPRGGRVYEQFF	TGTGCCAGCAGCTTGGTCCCTCGCGGGGGCCGGGTTTATGAGCAGTTCTTC